This paragraph reports one T cell receptor (beta chain). This clonotype was counted at least ten times. The antigen it binds to is not known. No much larger clone exists at a distance of one base, and base qualities are not known. The CDR3, cysteine through phenylalanine, is 12 amino acids long. Only CDR3 DNA is held: 36 bases, read in frame from base 1. V is pared back by 4 bases and J by 7 bases, with 11 bases lying between the germline termini. CDR1 and CDR2 are drawn from the germline V gene (reference sequence): SEHNR, FQNEAQ. The data stem from a study of T cell repertoires in cytomegalovirus infection (dated by TCRdb to between 2018 and 2021). Regarding the research as a whole: The HLA type of each donor mattered for the analysis, because public TCR beta signatures pointed to carriage of CMV infection along with the matching HLA type. The paper as a whole reports these results and caveats: The ex vivo response was dominated by HLA-C-restricted CMV-specific TCR beta clonotypes, and the single most frequent clonotype in two of eight donors was supplied by these HLA-C-restricted clonotypes. Cumulative frequency of public TCR beta family members discriminated carriers of CMV infection plus the relevant HLA type in this cohort and an independent approximately 370-donor cohort.

The instrument was an Illumina HiSeq 1500. The public sequencing data were trimmed at Q25 with fastp and processed into clonotypes with MiXCR by TCRdb, which kept only in-frame beta chains. Rows merge per CDR3 protein into single entries with the most common DNA and genes. The sample yields around 630,000 distinct CDR3 sequences; approximately 25% were counted once. Roughly 8% of the sample belongs to the ten largest clones. The V and J segments used are TRBV7-9 and TRBJ2-7, with no reliable assignment of the D segment. The sample was CD8+ T cells from PBMCs. The origin of this receptor is a human donor in good health (CMV status not recorded). Some clones in this sample may be carry-over from other donors' samples. In nucleotide form, the sequence is TGTGCCAGCAGCTCCCTCCAGTGGGAGCAGTACTTC. This is translated as CASSSLQWEQYF. The full variable domain, with segments outside the CDR3 supplied by the reference TRBV7-9 and TRBJ2-7 proteins, appears as DTGVSQNPRHKITKRGQNVTFRCDPISEHNRLYWYRQTLGQGPEFLTYFQNEAQLEKSRLLSDRFSAERPKGSFSTLEIQRTEQGDSAMYLCASSSLQWEQYFGPGTRLTVT.